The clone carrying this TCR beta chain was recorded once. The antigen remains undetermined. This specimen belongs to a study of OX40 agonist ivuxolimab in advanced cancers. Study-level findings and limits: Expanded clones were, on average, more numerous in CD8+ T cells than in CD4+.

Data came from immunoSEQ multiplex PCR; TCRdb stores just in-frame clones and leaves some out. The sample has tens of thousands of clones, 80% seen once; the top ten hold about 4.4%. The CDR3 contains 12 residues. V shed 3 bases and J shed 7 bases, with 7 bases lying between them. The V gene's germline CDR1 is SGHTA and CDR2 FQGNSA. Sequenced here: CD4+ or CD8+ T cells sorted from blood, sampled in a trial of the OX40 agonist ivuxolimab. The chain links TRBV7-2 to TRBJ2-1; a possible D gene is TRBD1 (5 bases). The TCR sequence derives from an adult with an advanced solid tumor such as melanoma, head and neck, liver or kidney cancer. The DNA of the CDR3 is TGTGCCAGCAGCTTGGGGCGGAATGAGCAGTTCTTC. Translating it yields CASSLGRNEQFF.